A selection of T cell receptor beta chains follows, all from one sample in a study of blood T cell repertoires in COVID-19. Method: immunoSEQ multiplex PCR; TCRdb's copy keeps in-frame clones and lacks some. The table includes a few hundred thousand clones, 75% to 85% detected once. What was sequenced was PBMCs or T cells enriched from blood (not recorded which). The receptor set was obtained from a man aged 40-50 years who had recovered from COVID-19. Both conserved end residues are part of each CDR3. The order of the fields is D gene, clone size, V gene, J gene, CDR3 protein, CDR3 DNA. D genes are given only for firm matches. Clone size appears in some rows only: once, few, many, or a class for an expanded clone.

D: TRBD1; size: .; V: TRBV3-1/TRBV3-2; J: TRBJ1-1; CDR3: CASKTGGITEAFF; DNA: TGTGCCAGCAAAACAGGGGGAATCACTGAAGCTTTCTTT
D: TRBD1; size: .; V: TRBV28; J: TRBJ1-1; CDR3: CASSTTGSTFF; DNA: TGTGCCAGCAGCACGACAGGGAGTACTTTCTTT
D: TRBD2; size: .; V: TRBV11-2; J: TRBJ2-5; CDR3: CASSSGGQPQETQYF; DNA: TGTGCCAGCAGCTCGGGGGGGCAGCCGCAAGAGACCCAGTACTTC
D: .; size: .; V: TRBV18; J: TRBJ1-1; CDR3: CASTRQGGTNTEAFF; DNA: TGTGCCAGCACTCGGCAAGGGGGTACGAACACTGAAGCTTTCTTT
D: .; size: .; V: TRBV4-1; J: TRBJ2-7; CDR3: CASSQDLLEDSYEQYF; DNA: TGCGCCAGCAGCCAAGATCTACTGGAGGACTCCTACGAGCAGTACTTC
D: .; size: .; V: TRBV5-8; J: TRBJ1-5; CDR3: CASSGRGRLLQSNQPQHF; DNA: TGTGCCAGCAGCGGGAGAGGCAGGCTCCTCCAGAGCAATCAGCCCCAGCATTTT
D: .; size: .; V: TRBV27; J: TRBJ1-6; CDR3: CASSLSGDSPLHF; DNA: TGTGCCAGCAGTTTAAGCGGGGACTCACCCCTCCACTTT
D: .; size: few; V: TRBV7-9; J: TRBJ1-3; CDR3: CASSPWGGSWGNTIYF; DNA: TGTGCCAGCAGCCCCTGGGGGGGAAGCTGGGGAAACACCATATATTTT
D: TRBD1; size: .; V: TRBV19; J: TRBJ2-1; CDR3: CATRQGARNEQFF; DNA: TGTGCCACTAGACAGGGGGCGCGTAATGAGCAGTTCTTC
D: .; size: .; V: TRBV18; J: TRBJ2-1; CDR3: CASSSIASGLSYNEQFF; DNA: TGTGCCAGCTCATCGATCGCCAGCGGCCTCTCCTACAATGAGCAGTTCTTC
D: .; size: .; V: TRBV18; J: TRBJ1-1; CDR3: CASSPLGTEAFF; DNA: TGTGCCAGCTCACCACTTGGGACAGAAGCTTTCTTT
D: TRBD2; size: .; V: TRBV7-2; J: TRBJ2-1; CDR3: CASSLAAGVNNEQFF; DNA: TGTGCCAGCAGCTTAGCAGCGGGAGTAAACAATGAGCAGTTCTTC
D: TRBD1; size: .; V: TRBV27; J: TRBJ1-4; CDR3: CASGSGGFTNEKLFF; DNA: TGTGCCAGCGGTTCAGGGGGCTTTACTAATGAAAAACTGTTTTTT
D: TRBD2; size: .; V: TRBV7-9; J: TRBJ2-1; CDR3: CAYLWTSGRETYNEQFF; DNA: TGTGCTTACCTGTGGACTAGCGGGAGGGAGACCTACAATGAGCAGTTCTTC
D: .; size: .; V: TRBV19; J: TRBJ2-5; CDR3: CASSIRGGSGETQYF; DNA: TGTGCCAGTAGTATTCGTGGGGGGAGCGGGGAGACCCAGTACTTC
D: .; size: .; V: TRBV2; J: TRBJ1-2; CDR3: CASTDRNYGYTF; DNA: TGTGCCAGCACGGACAGAAACTATGGCTACACCTTC
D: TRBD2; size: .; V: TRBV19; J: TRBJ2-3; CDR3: CASSPRGVAGVGDTQYF; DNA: TGTGCCAGTAGTCCCCGGGGGGTAGCGGGAGTAGGAGATACGCAGTATTTT
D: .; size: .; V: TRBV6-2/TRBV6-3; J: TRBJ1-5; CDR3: CASSYQRNSNQPQHF; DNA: TGTGCCAGCAGTTACCAGAGGAATAGCAATCAGCCCCAGCATTTT
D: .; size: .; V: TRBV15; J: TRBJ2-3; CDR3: CATSRDGTSTDTQYF; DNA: TGTGCCACCAGCAGAGATGGTACTAGCACAGATACGCAGTATTTT
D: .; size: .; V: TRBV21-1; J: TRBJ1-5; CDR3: CASSKEGAGGAVRQPQHF; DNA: TGTGCCAGCAGCAAAGAGGGGGCCGGCGGGGCGGTACGCCAGCCCCAGCATTTT